What follows are 20 T cell receptor beta chains derived from one specimen sequenced in a study of T cell changes during pregnancy in multiple sclerosis. This table comes from immunoSEQ multiplex PCR, and its TCRdb copy is limited to in-frame clones, with some not included. Of about 39,000 clones listed, over 75% were seen once; the top ten hold more than 0.45%. The specimen comprised CD4+ T cells from peripheral blood mononuclear cells, sampled in the first trimester of pregnancy. The source is a female donor in good health, enrolled as a control in a pregnancy study.

J is TRBJ2-5 and V is TRBV27; D is perhaps TRBD1 (5 bases). Trimming shortened V by 4 bases and J by 2 bases, and 11 bases separated the two germline ends. The germline gives CDR1 MNHEY, CDR2 SMNVEV (reference sequence). This CDR3 contains 14 residues. This CDR3 is CASSSAGIQETQYF. The CDR3, as DNA: TGTGCCAGCAGTTCGGCAGGGATACAAGAGACCCAGTACTTC.

The chain joins TRBV25-1 to TRBJ1-6; 7 bases are shared with TRBD1. This CDR3 has 14 amino acids. V dropped 6 bases and J dropped 11; count of bases not matched to a gene: 10. In germline, CDR1 is MGHDK, CDR2 SYGVNS. CDR3 protein: CASRPLGQSTPLHF. DNA for the CDR3: TGTGCCAGCAGACCCCTGGGACAGTCTACACCCCTCCACTTT.

The chain uses TRBV7-3 and TRBJ2-1, with TRBD2 as a possible D gene (6 bases). CDR3 length: 17 residues. V was cut by 8 bases and J by 3 bases, with 23 bases left in between. Per germline, CDR1 SGHTA and CDR2 FQGTGA. The CDR3, as DNA: TGTGCCAGCGTAAGAACCTTTCCCGGGACTCACTACAATGAGCAGTTCTTC. Translating it yields CASVRTFPGTHYNEQFF.

The chain couples TRBV7-2 to TRBJ2-5; 7 bases are a match to TRBD1. This CDR3 spans 13 amino acids. Germline assignment: CDR1 SGHTA and CDR2 FQGNSA. J gave up 4 bases and V 5 bases, and 4 bases lay outside the gene matches. The CDR3 spells CASSRQGPETQYF. The CDR3 nucleotides read TGTGCCAGCAGCCGACAGGGTCCAGAGACCCAGTACTTC.

The J gene is TRBJ2-5, the V gene TRBV7-2; 9 bases are shared with TRBD1. The J segment lost 4 bases and the V segment lost 4 bases, leaving 7 bases of the junction unmatched. The germline V gene encodes CDR1 SGHTA and CDR2 FQGNSA. The CDR3 is 15 residues long. CDR3 nucleotide sequence: TGTGCCAGCAGCTCACGGACAGGGGAGCGAGAGACCCAGTACTTC. Residues: CASSSRTGERETQYF.

The chain recombines TRBV4-3 with TRBJ2-5; 8 nucleotides agree with TRBD2. The CDR3 consists of 16 residues. The ends lost 2 bases at V and 2 bases at J; junction bases unmatched: 7. The germline gives CDR1 LGHNA, CDR2 YSLEER. CDR3 sequence reads: CASSQSHLAGQETQYF. The DNA of the CDR3 is TGCGCCAGCAGCCAAAGCCACCTAGCGGGTCAAGAGACCCAGTACTTC.

V usage is TRBV30 and J usage is TRBJ1-2, with D perhaps TRBD1 (6 bases). Trimming left V 0 bases short and J 4 bases short, with 15 bases between. Germline CDR1 is GTSNPN and CDR2 is SVGIG (reference sequence). CDR3 size: 15 residues. The CDR3 spells CAWSVGSRGGYGYTF. DNA of the CDR3: TGTGCCTGGAGTGTGGGTAGCAGGGGCGGCTATGGCTACACCTTC.

The chain links TRBV6-6 to TRBJ1-6; 7 bases are shared with TRBD1. The ends lost 6 bases at V and 4 bases at J; junction bases unmatched: 9. Germline CDR1 MNHNY, CDR2 SVGAGI (reference sequence). The CDR3 runs to 16 residues. The CDR3 here is CASSDRDSLYNSPLHF. DNA for the CDR3: TGTGCCAGCAGCGATAGGGACAGTCTATATAATTCACCCCTCCACTTT.

The rearrangement joins TRBV18 to TRBJ1-1; D is ambiguous. The CDR3 extends over 14 amino acids. Germline V gene sequence: CDR1 KGHSH, CDR2 LQKENI. V lost 4 bases, J lost 3 bases, and 12 bases lay in between. The CDR3 loop is CASSLYSRDTEAFF. DNA of the CDR3: TGTGCCAGCTCACTGTACTCTCGGGACACTGAAGCTTTCTTT.

This chain links TRBV7-9 with TRBJ1-2; 9 positions agree with TRBD1. CDR1 and CDR2 (germline): SEHNR, FQNEAQ (reference sequence). Unmatched junction bases numbered 6, after V lost 5 bases and J lost 8 bases. This CDR3 is 13 amino acids long. CDR3 sequence (DNA): TGTGCCAGCAGCCGGGGACAGGGCTCCGGCTACACCTTC. Translated: CASSRGQGSGYTF.

V and J are TRBV4-3 and TRBJ2-7; TRBD2 matches 7 bases. The CDR3 covers 16 residues. V shed 1 base, J shed 0 bases, and the junction held 6 bases outside the gene matches. Germline assignment: CDR1 LGHNA and CDR2 YSLEER. The CDR3 DNA is TGCGCCAGCAGCCAAGCCTTCATAGCGGGCTCCTACGAGCAGTACTTC. It is translated as CASSQAFIAGSYEQYF.

This sequence joins TRBV7-9 and TRBJ1-6; no reliable D call. This CDR3 has 13 residues. Germline V gene lookup returns CDR1 SEHNR and CDR2 FQNEAQ (reference sequence). The V end was cut by 6 bases, the J end by 7 bases, with 10 bases between. CDR3 loop: CASRFTGNSPLHF. CDR3 DNA: TGTGCCAGCAGGTTTACGGGAAATTCACCCCTCCACTTT.

The genes are TRBV18 and TRBJ2-5; the match to TRBD1 covers 8 bases. V was clipped by 2 bases and J by 4 bases; unmatched bases: 9. Per the germline V gene, CDR1 is KGHSH and CDR2 is LQKENI. The CDR3 spans 16 residues. The CDR3 DNA sequence: TGTGCCAGCTCACCATTTGACAGGGGTGATTTAGAGACCCAGTACTTC. Its translation is CASSPFDRGDLETQYF. Full variable domain (missing parts from reference TRBV18 and TRBJ2-5): NAGVMQNPRHLVRRRGQEARLRCSPMKGHSHVYWYRQLPEEGLKFMVYLQKENIIDESGMPKERFSAEFPKEGPSILRIQQVVRGDSAAYFCASSPFDRGDLETQYFGPGTRLLVL.

This clone was counted once. The chain recombines TRBV30 with TRBJ2-3; 10 nucleotides line up with TRBD2. CDR1 and CDR2 (germline): GTSNPN, SVGIG (reference sequence). There are 12 residues in the CDR3. Trimming took 8 bases from V and 4 from J; bases not matched to a gene: 3. This chain's CDR3 is CAVSGGADTQYF. DNA of the CDR3: TGTGCCGTCAGCGGGGGGGCAGATACGCAGTATTTT.

In its sample, this clone was seen once. V gene TRBV4-1 combines with J gene TRBJ1-6; no definite D call. V shed 0 bases and J shed 0 bases, with 9 bases lying between them. The CDR3 extends over 17 amino acids. Germline loops: CDR1 MGHRA, CDR2 YSYEKL. The CDR3 reads CASSQEFGSSYNSPLHF. In DNA, the CDR3 is TGCGCCAGCAGCCAAGAGTTCGGTAGCTCCTATAATTCACCCCTCCACTTT.

The chain links TRBV28 to TRBJ2-7; 7 nucleotides match TRBD1. After removal of 8 bases from V and 2 bases from J, the junction contained 9 bases not matched to a gene. The germline gives CDR1 MDHEN, CDR2 SYDVKM. There are 14 residues in the CDR3. CDR3 coding DNA: TGTGCCAGCCTCAGGGGACAGCCTCCCTACGAGCAGTACTTC. Protein product: CASLRGQPPYEQYF. Drawing the rest from reference TRBV28 and TRBJ2-7, the complete variable domain is DVKVTQSSRYLVKRTGEKVFLECVQDMDHENMFWYRQDPGLGLRLIYFSYDVKMKEKGDIPEGYSVSREKKERFSLILESASTNQTSMYLCASLRGQPPYEQYFGPGTRLTVT.

Worth noting for this clone: Other DNA sequences in the same sample also yield this CDR3. The rearrangement joins TRBV30 to TRBJ1-1; 7 positions match TRBD1. Germline lookup yields CDR1 GTSNPN and CDR2 SVGIG (reference sequence). With 3 bases clipped from V and 4 bases from J, the junction kept 2 bases outside the gene matches. The CDR3 consists of 12 residues. In nucleotides, the CDR3 is TGTGCCTGGAGGCAGGGGGGCACTGAAGCTTTCTTT. The encoded protein is CAWRQGGTEAFF.

This clone was seen a few times. This chain connects TRBV7-2 to TRBJ2-7, with D perhaps matching TRBD2 (7 bases). V was clipped by 3 bases and J by 3 bases, with 12 bases between them. CDR3 length: 14 amino acids. Looked up from germline, CDR1 is SGHTA and CDR2 is FQGNSA. Here the CDR3 DNA reads TGTGCCAGCAGCTTGGGGGGGGCTGTCTACGAGCAGTACTTC. Amino acid sequence: CASSLGGAVYEQYF. Combining the CDR3 with reference TRBV7-2 and TRBJ2-7 gives the whole variable domain GAGVSQSPSNKVTEKGKDVELRCDPISGHTALYWYRQSLGQGLEFLIYFQGNSAPDKSGLPSDRFSAERTGGSVSTLTIQRTQQEDSAVYLCASSLGGAVYEQYFGPGTRLTVT.

The CDR3 DNA is TGCGCCAGCAGCCAAGTCCCGACTACGGCCGAGTACAATGAGCAGTTCTTC. Its protein product is CASSQVPTTAEYNEQFF. The rearrangement uses TRBV4-3 and TRBJ2-1; D might be TRBD2 (5 bases). The V end was cut by 1 base, the J end by 4 bases, with 17 bases between. The V gene's germline CDR1 is LGHNA and CDR2 YSLEER. The CDR3 loop spans 17 amino acids.

J is TRBJ2-1 and V is TRBV25-1; D is perhaps TRBD1 (5 bases). The CDR3 sequence is 12 residues long. Trimming pared 5 bases from V and 8 bases from J, leaving 10 bases between. Germline assignment: CDR1 MGHDK and CDR2 SYGVNS. In nucleotides, the CDR3 is TGTGCCAGCAGTCACAGGCACCATGAGCAGTTCTTC. This gives the protein CASSHRHHEQFF. Together with reference TRBV25-1 and TRBJ2-1, the CDR3 gives the full variable domain: EADIYQTPRYLVIGTGKKITLECSQTMGHDKMYWYQQDPGMELHLIHYSYGVNSTEKGDLSSESTVSRIRTEHFPLTLESARPSHTSQYLCASSHRHHEQFFGPGTRLTVL.